These 3 T cell receptor beta chains were sequenced from one sample in a study of T cell repertoires and Cas9 in healthy adults. Libraries were prepared by immunoSEQ multiplex PCR; TCRdb keeps only in-frame clonotypes and omits some of them. Here the sample spans 1,400 or so clones, 93% being singletons. Input material: SpCas9-reactive CD4+ effector T cells (CD137+, CD154-, CD25-, CD127+) from PBMCs; culture status not recorded. These receptors all come from a human donor in good health.

The gene calls are TRBV5-1 and TRBJ2-2; 9 bases are shared with TRBD1. The V segment lost 3 bases and the J segment 3 bases; nucleotides outside the gene matches: 6. The CDR3 consists of 16 residues. Germline loops: CDR1 SGHRS, CDR2 YFSETQ. The CDR3 DNA sequence: TGCGCCAGCAGCTACCCGGGACAGGGATACACCGGGGAGCTGTTTTTT. It is translated as CASSYPGQGYTGELFF.

Worth noting for this clone: A read error may account for a junction end that differs from germline. This chain uses TRBV5-4 with TRBJ1-2; weak D call: TRBD1 (5 bases). The CDR3 has 15 residues. Germline V gene lookup returns CDR1 SGHNT and CDR2 YYREEE (reference sequence). The CDR3 loop reads CASTLGGIPGYGYTF. The CDR3, as DNA: TGTGCCAGCACCTTGGGGGGGATACCTGGCTATGGCTACACCTTC.

The genes are TRBV7-9 and TRBJ2-3, with TRBD2 identical over 9 bases. There are 18 residues in the CDR3. Losses at the gene ends were 0 bases for V and 1 base for J; bases not matched to a gene: 8. The germline V gene encodes CDR1 SEHNR and CDR2 FQNEAQ (reference sequence). CDR3 protein: CASSLALGGGAGTDTQYF. DNA for the CDR3: TGTGCCAGCAGCTTAGCGCTTGGCGGGGGGGCCGGCACAGATACGCAGTATTTT.